The 18 T cell receptor beta chains below were found in one sample sequenced in a study of blood T cell repertoires in COVID-19. Repertoires were generated with immunoSEQ multiplex PCR, while TCRdb's copy carries only in-frame clones and drops some. The table records around 170,000 clones, around 83% of them present only once. Sequenced material: peripheral blood. The receptors come from a middle-aged woman with acute or convalescent COVID-19.

The V gene is TRBV24-1, the J gene TRBJ2-3, with 8 nucleotides matching TRBD2. Germline-derived CDR1 and CDR2 are KGHDR and SFDVKD. The CDR3 runs 16 residues. The ends lost 0 bases at V and 2 bases at J; junction bases unmatched: 3. As DNA, the CDR3 is TGTGCCACCAGTGATTTGAGCGGGAGAGCCACAGATACGCAGTATTTT. Residues: CATSDLSGRATDTQYF.

This clone was seen many times. The chain joins TRBV7-9 to TRBJ2-1, with D possibly being TRBD1 (5 bases). The CDR3 covers 14 residues. Germline V gives CDR1 SEHNR, CDR2 FQNEAQ (reference sequence). The V end was cut by 5 bases, the J end by 5 bases, with 13 bases between. The CDR3 sequence: CASSPIGDNNEQFF. CDR3 DNA sequence: TGTGCCAGCAGCCCTATAGGGGATAACAATGAGCAGTTCTTC.

The chain joins TRBV14 to TRBJ2-7; maybe TRBD2 (6 bases). Trimming removed 4 bases at V and 2 bases at J, with 15 bases between. The germline CDR1 and CDR2 sequences are SGHDN and FVKESK. The CDR3 spans 15 residues. CDR3 amino acids: CASSRGVGFTYEQYF. CDR3 in DNA: TGTGCCAGCAGCCGCGGGGTGGGATTTACCTACGAGCAGTACTTC.

V is TRBV28 and J is TRBJ1-5; no clear D gene. Germline V CDR1 and CDR2: MDHEN, SYDVKM. CDR3 length equals 16 residues. V was shortened by 3 bases and J by 4 bases, with 16 bases between the two germline ends. In DNA, the CDR3 is TGTGCCAGCAGTTTTTATTTCCCCCCAGGAAATCAGCCCCAGCATTTT. Protein: CASSFYFPPGNQPQHF.

The chain links TRBV7-9 to TRBJ2-3; D call uncertain. Germline CDR1 is SEHNR and CDR2 is FQNEAQ (reference sequence). V lost 4 bases, J lost 4 bases, and 12 bases lay in between. This CDR3 contains 14 residues. The CDR3 DNA follows: TGTGCCAGCAGCTCTTCTCAGCGTCCAGATACGCAGTATTTT. Translation gives CASSSSQRPDTQYF.

This rearrangement joins TRBV2 to TRBJ2-3; 14 bases fit TRBD2. The V gene's germline CDR1 is SNHLY and CDR2 FYNNEI. The CDR3 spans 15 residues. Trimming cost V 8 bases and J 6 bases; bases outside gene matches: 7. CDR3 in DNA: TGTGCCAGCCGGGGACTAGCGGGAGTTCCCGATACGCAGTATTTT. Translation: CASRGLAGVPDTQYF.

The chain recombines TRBV11-3 with TRBJ2-1, with 9 bases aligning to TRBD2. CDR1 is SGHNT, CDR2 YENEEA, per germline. The J segment lost 5 bases and the V segment lost 1 base, leaving 6 bases of the junction unmatched. The CDR3 loop spans 16 amino acids. This CDR3 reads CASSLVGGGGDNEQFF. CDR3 coding DNA: TGTGCCAGCAGCTTAGTTGGCGGGGGGGGAGACAATGAGCAGTTCTTC.

This clone has a handful of counts. CDR3 protein: CASMEAEGYNEQFF. The CDR3 DNA reads TGCGCCAGCATGGAAGCGGAAGGATACAATGAGCAGTTCTTC. This chain links TRBV5-1 with TRBJ2-1; perhaps TRBD2 as D (5 bases). This CDR3 region has 14 residues. The germline V gene has CDR1 SGHRS and CDR2 YFSETQ. V was cut by 6 bases and J by 4 bases, with 14 bases left in between.

Concerning this clone: The same CDR3 arises from other DNA sequences in this sample as well. CDR3 protein: CASSPGQGGSYEQYF. The CDR3 DNA sequence: TGTGCCAGCTCACCCGGGCAGGGGGGCTCCTACGAGCAGTACTTC. The J gene is TRBJ2-7, the V gene TRBV18, with D perhaps TRBD1 (7 bases). Germline V gives CDR1 KGHSH, CDR2 LQKENI. The CDR3 covers 15 residues. Trimming left V 3 bases short and J 0 bases short, with 12 bases between.

The J gene is TRBJ2-1, the V gene TRBV18, with 12 bases aligning to TRBD2. The germline CDR1 and CDR2 sequences are KGHSH and LQKENI. This CDR3 has 15 amino acids. V lost 4 bases to trimming and J lost 8 bases; unmatched junction nucleotides: 6. DNA for the CDR3: TGTGCCAGCTCACTCCCTAGCGGGAGGGCCCATGAGCAGTTCTTC. Translating gives CASSLPSGRAHEQFF.

This rearrangement joins TRBV28 to TRBJ2-3; 8 positions agree with TRBD2. CDR1 and CDR2 (germline): MDHEN, SYDVKM. The CDR3 totals 15 residues. Losses at the gene ends were 7 bases for V and 5 bases for J; bases not matched to a gene: 11. The CDR3 nucleotides are TGTGCCAGCAACACCATCAGCGGGGGAGAAGATACGCAGTATTTT. This encodes CASNTISGGEDTQYF.

Only one count was recorded for this clone. The V and J genes are TRBV5-4 and TRBJ1-3; 7 bases are a match to TRBD1. Germline loops: CDR1 SGHNT, CDR2 YYREEE (reference sequence). Trimming removed 5 bases from V and 2 bases from J; junction bases left unmatched: 7. The CDR3 sequence is 15 residues long. The CDR3 nucleotides read TGTGCCAGCAGACCTGACAGGGCGGCTGGAAACACCATATATTTT. The encoded protein is CASRPDRAAGNTIYF.

A few counts support this clone. This chain joins TRBV7-9 and TRBJ2-1, with a weak D call TRBD1 (6 bases). CDR1 is SEHNR, CDR2 FQNEAQ, per germline (reference sequence). This CDR3 spans 11 amino acids. V lost 5 bases and J 9 bases, leaving 8 bases between the germline ends. CDR3 DNA: TGTGCCAGCAGCCCGGACAGTGAGCAGTTCTTC. It specifies CASSPDSEQFF.

This chain links TRBV24-1 with TRBJ1-3, with 9 bases matching TRBD1. The germline V gene encodes CDR1 KGHDR and CDR2 SFDVKD. V trimming: 3 bases; J trimming: 8 bases; junction bases outside the gene matches: 7. The CDR3 sequence is 15 residues long. The CDR3 coding sequence is TGTGCCACCAGTGATCCGGGACAGGGAGTTGACACCATATATTTT. Translating it yields CATSDPGQGVDTIYF.

The V call is TRBV5-1, the J call TRBJ2-1; D is unclear. V gave up 0 bases and J gave up 6 bases, with 10 bases separating them. This CDR3 spans 14 amino acids. CDR1 is SGHRS and CDR2 is YFSETQ in the germline V gene. The CDR3 here is CASSLDPGVNEQFF. The CDR3 nucleotides read TGCGCCAGCAGCTTGGATCCGGGTGTCAATGAGCAGTTCTTC. The full variable domain, with the rest looked up from reference TRBV5-1 and TRBJ2-1, is KAGVTQTPRYLIKTRGQQVTLSCSPISGHRSVSWYQQTPGQGLQFLFEYFSETQRNKGNFPGRFSGRQFSNSRSEMNVSTLELGDSALYLCASSLDPGVNEQFFGPGTRLTVL.

V gene TRBV2 combines with J gene TRBJ2-7; 11 nucleotides line up with TRBD1. Looked up from germline, CDR1 is SNHLY and CDR2 is FYNNEI. V was clipped by 9 bases and J by 5 bases; unmatched bases: 3. The CDR3 contains 12 residues. The DNA for the CDR3 is TGTGCCAGGGGGACAGGGGGTGACGAGCAGTACTTC. Protein sequence: CARGTGGDEQYF.

V usage is TRBV5-4 and J usage is TRBJ1-2; no reliable D call. The germline gives CDR1 SGHNT, CDR2 YYREEE (reference sequence). This CDR3 contains 14 residues. The V and J ends lost 4 bases and 2 bases respectively, with 12 bases between them. The CDR3 region has the DNA TGTGCCAGCAGCCCCAGACACGGAAACTATGGCTACACCTTC. This codes for CASSPRHGNYGYTF.

V is TRBV3-1 (or the pseudogene TRBV3-2) and J is TRBJ1-1; TRBD1 might be the D (5 bases). The germline CDR1 and CDR2 sequences are LGHDT and YNNKEL (reference sequence). This CDR3 is 14 amino acids long. Trimming removed 1 base at V and 2 bases at J, with 8 bases between. CDR3 DNA: TGTGCCAGCAGCCAAGTGGACATTAACACTGAAGCTTTCTTT. Amino acids: CASSQVDINTEAFF.